This T cell receptor beta chain came from a study of cytomegalovirus exposure and HLA in healthy donors. Study at large: Of all 400 or so donors who were genotyped, roughly 81% belonged to the Caucasian-associated ancestry cluster.

The PCR contained 60 Vbeta and 13 Jbeta primers. The repertoire was sequenced with immunoSEQ multiplex PCR; TCRdb's copy has only in-frame clones and lacks some. Among approximately 200,000 clones, over 70% were seen once, and the ten largest hold about 3%. About this clone: Its antigen is undetermined.

Whole-study results and caveats: The productive fraction for most TCR beta V segments was about 90% or about 30% in an earlier analysis.

Germline values: CDR1 SQVTM, CDR2 ANQGSEA. CDR3 size: 11 residues. Losses at the gene ends were 5 bases for V and 7 bases for J; bases not matched to a gene: 5. Sequencing was performed on PBMCs. The origin of this receptor is a woman aged 30 to 39 in good health and CMV-seropositive. The rearrangement joins TRBV29-1 to TRBJ2-7; the match to TRBD1 covers 7 bases. CDR3 DNA sequence: TGCAGCGTTCGTAACAGGGGTGAGCAGTACTTC. It is translated as CSVRNRGEQYF.